These 2 T cell receptor beta chains originate from one sample sequenced in a study of OX40 agonist ivuxolimab in advanced cancers. TCRdb's copy holds only in-frame clones and misses some; the assay was immunoSEQ multiplex PCR. The table shows 50,000 to 75,000 clones, with approximately 86% occurring only once. The sample here was CD4+ or CD8+ T cells sorted from blood, taken in a trial of the OX40 agonist ivuxolimab. All receptors come from an adult with an advanced solid tumor such as melanoma, head and neck, liver or kidney cancer.

This clone has only a few counts. The chain combines TRBV5-4 with TRBJ2-5, with D unresolved. V lost 1 base and J 4 bases, leaving 11 bases between the germline ends. Germline CDR1 and CDR2: SGHNT and YYREEE (reference sequence). The CDR3 has 14 amino acids. The CDR3 spells CASSLKSQRETQYF. The CDR3 DNA sequence: TGTGCCAGCAGCTTGAAGAGCCAGAGAGAGACCCAGTACTTC.

This clone was observed once. CDR3 amino acids: CASSPNRVTNNSPLHF. CDR3 nucleotide sequence: TGTGCCAGCTCACCCAACAGGGTGACGAATAATTCACCCCTCCACTTT. The V and J genes are TRBV18 and TRBJ1-6; tentative D call: TRBD1 (6 bases). The ends were cut back, 3 bases at V and 5 bases at J, with 14 bases in the middle. The CDR3 is 16 residues long. Germline V gives CDR1 KGHSH, CDR2 LQKENI.